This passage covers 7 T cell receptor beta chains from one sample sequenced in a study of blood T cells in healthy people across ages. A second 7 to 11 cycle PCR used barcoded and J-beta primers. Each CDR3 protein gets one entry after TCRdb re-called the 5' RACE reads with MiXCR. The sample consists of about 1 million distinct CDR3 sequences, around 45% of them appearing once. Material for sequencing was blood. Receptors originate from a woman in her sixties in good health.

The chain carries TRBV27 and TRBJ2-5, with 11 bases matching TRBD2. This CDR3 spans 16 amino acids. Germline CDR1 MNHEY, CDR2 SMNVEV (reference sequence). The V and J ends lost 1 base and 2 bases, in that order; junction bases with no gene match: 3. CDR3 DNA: TGTGCCAGCAGTTTATATACTAGCGGGAGACAAGAGACCCAGTACTTC. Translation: CASSLYTSGRQETQYF.

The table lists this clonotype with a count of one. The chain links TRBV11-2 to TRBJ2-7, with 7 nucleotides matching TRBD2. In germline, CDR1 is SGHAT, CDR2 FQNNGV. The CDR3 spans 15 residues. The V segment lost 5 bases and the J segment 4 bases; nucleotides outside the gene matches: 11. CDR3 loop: CASSPSGAGIYEQYF. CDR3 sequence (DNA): TGTGCCAGCAGCCCCAGCGGGGCCGGAATATACGAGCAGTACTTC.

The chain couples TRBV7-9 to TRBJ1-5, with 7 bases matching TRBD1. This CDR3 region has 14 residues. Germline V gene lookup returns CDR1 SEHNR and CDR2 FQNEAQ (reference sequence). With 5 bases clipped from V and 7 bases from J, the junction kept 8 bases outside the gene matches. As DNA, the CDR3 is TGTGCCAGCAGCCATGACAGGGTAATCCAGCCCCAGCATTTT. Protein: CASSHDRVIQPQHF.

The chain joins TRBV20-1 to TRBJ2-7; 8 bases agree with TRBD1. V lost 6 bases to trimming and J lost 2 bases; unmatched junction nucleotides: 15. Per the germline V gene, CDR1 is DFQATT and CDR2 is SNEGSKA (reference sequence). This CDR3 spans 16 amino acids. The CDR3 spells CSASGTGQGRAYEQYF. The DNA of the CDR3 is TGCAGTGCATCGGGGACAGGACAGGGTAGGGCCTACGAGCAGTACTTC.

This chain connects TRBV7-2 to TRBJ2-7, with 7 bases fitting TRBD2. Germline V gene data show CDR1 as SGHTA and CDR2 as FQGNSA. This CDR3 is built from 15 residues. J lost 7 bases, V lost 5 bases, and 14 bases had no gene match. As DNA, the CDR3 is TGTGCCAGCAGCCCTAGCGGAACCCGCTACAATGAGCAGTACTTC. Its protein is CASSPSGTRYNEQYF. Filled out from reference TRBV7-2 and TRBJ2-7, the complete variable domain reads GAGVSQSPSNKVTEKGKDVELRCDPISGHTALYWYRQSLGQGLEFLIYFQGNSAPDKSGLPSDRFSAERTGGSVSTLTIQRTQQEDSAVYLCASSPSGTRYNEQYFGPGTRLTVT.

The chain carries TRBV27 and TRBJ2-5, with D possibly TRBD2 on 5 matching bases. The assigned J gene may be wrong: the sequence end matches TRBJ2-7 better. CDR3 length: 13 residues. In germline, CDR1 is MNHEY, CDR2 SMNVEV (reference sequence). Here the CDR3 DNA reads TGTGCCAGCAGTACTGCCGGGACCTACGAGCAGTACTTC. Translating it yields CASSTAGTYEQYF.

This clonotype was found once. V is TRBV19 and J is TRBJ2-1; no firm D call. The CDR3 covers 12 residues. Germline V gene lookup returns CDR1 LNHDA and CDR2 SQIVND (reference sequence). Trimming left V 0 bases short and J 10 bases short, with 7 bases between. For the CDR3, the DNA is TGTGCCAGTAGTATAGATGTTTCAGAGCAGTTCTTC. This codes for CASSIDVSEQFF.